The source of this T cell receptor (beta chain) is a study of blood T cell repertoires in COVID-19. In the study overall: T cells, B-cell-depleted T cells, or PBMCs supplied cDNA or gDNA.

Per the study methods: Amplified reference gene primers provided the basis for estimating nucleated cell counts. Assay used: immunoSEQ multiplex PCR; TCRdb lists only in-frame clones, some missing. For V, J and clone size, that table is used; D and trimming come from the DNA. This sample has 150,000 to 200,000 clones, with approximately 80% found just once. This CDR3 contains 15 residues. The germline gives CDR1 LGHNA, CDR2 YSLEER. V gave up 6 bases and J gave up 3 bases, with 15 bases separating them. Cohorts were determined from participant-reported clinical history. Source material: PBMCs or T cells enriched from blood (not recorded which). The clonotype originates from a man aged 50-60 years who had recovered from COVID-19. The chain has TRBV4-3 and TRBJ2-1; D may be TRBD2 (5 bases). In DNA, the CDR3 is TGCGCCAGCAGTGAGGAGAATAGCGACTACAATGAGCAGTTCTTC. Its translation is CASSEENSDYNEQFF.